The clone carrying this TCR beta chain was seen ten or more times. The antigen remains undetermined. CDR1 is SGDLS and CDR2 is YYNGEE in the germline V gene. Trimming pared 0 bases from V and 4 bases from J, leaving 11 bases between. CDR3 size: 14 residues. The template for TCR beta VDJ and CDR3 sequence profiling was genomic DNA. TCRdb re-derived calls from the reads in MiXCR, one entry per CDR3 protein. The sample includes approximately 170,000 distinct CDR3 sequences, approximately 60% seen only once; the top ten take over 40%. The sample belongs to a study of CD8+CD57+ T cells in acquired aplastic anemia. At the level of the study: There were roughly 11 million reads, on average, for CD4+ cells from healthy donors.

Study-wide findings and caveats: The number of CD8+ CDR3 sequences shared by patients and controls was twenty-nine. Any difference that existed in CD8+ Simpson's diversity between patients and controls was not significant.

The rearrangement links TRBV9 to TRBJ2-7, with D possibly matching TRBD2 (5 bases). Material: sorted CD4+, CD8+, or CD8+CD57+ T cells (not recorded which) from PBMCs. The TCR comes from a human donor in good health. CDR3 sequence reads: CASSVGAEEYEQYF. For the CDR3, the DNA is TGTGCCAGCAGCGTAGGAGCGGAGGAATACGAGCAGTACTTC.